Listed here are 2 T cell receptor beta chains from one sample, sequenced in a study of blood T cell repertoires in COVID-19 (dated by TCRdb to about 2020). Library method: the immunoSEQ multiplex PCR assay. Drawn from immuneACCESS, this table holds only the in-frame rearrangements with V and J called that TCRdb kept. Clones are partly lost; checked studies trace under half to an unresolved V gene and leave the rest unexplained. The sample table holds some 170,000 clones, of which roughly 77% were seen once. Of the sample, approximately 10% is held by the ten largest clones. Sequencing was carried out using peripheral blood. These receptors were obtained from a human donor in a cohort sampled during active COVID-19.

The V call is TRBV28, the J call TRBJ1-5; TRBD1 is a possible D gene (6 bases). The CDR3 contains 14 residues. Germline assignment: CDR1 MDHEN and CDR2 SYDVKM. Trimming removed 6 bases from V and 6 bases from J, with 15 bases in between. The CDR3 nucleotides read TGTGCCAGCAGCACGAGACAGGTTGGTCAGCCCCAGCATTTT. Translated, it gives CASSTRQVGQPQHF.

CDR3 residues: CASSVGVATFSDTQYF. The CDR3 nucleotides are TGTGCCAGCAGCGTAGGTGTAGCGACCTTCAGTGATACGCAGTATTTT. This chain connects TRBV9 to TRBJ2-3; weak D call: TRBD2 (5 bases). CDR1 and CDR2 from the germline V gene are SGDLS and YYNGEE. V lost 0 bases, J lost 6 bases, and 17 bases lay in between. This CDR3 region has 16 residues.